This record concerns one T cell receptor (beta chain) sequence. Its antigen remains unidentified. No much larger clone exists at a distance of one base, and base qualities are not known. CDR1 and CDR2 (SNHLY, FYNNEI) derive from the germline V gene. The CDR3 numbers 16 residues from cysteine through phenylalanine. Only CDR3 DNA remains: 48 bases, in frame from the first base. Compared with germline, V lacks 4 bases and J lacks 3 bases; bases without a gene match: 6. These data originate in a study of technical replicates of blood from a few donors (dated by TCRdb to the late 2010s). Preparation of the library involved the immunoSEQ multiplex PCR assay. This is the immuneACCESS table as TCRdb keeps it, with only in-frame sequences that have V and J called. A part of the clones is gone; compared with another copy, unresolved V genes explain less than half, and the rest is unexplained. This sample gives about 49,000 clones in total; 80% to 95% of them show up just once. About 3.7% of the sample belongs to the ten largest clones.

This clonotype was obtained from a human donor in good health. Some clones in this sample may be carry-over from other donors' samples. Sample: PBMCs. The rearranged segments are TRBV2 and TRBJ1-3, and TRBD1 aligns with 10 junction nucleotides. CDR3 protein: CASSVRGQGVGNTIYF. The DNA sequence is given as TGTGCCAGCAGTGTAAGAGGACAGGGGGTTGGAAACACCATATATTTT.